This TCR beta chain was sequenced during a study of T cells in Graves' hyperthyroidism and ophthalmopathy. Regions amplified from RNA transcripts were the TCR beta CDR3 regions. During a first-round RT-PCR of the TCR CDR3, the HTBI primer set was used. TCRdb used MiXCR to reprocess the multiplex PCR reads, holding one entry per CDR3 protein. The table has 200,000 to 250,000 distinct CDR3 sequences, approximately 17% seen once. This clonotype occurred many times. CDR1 is SGHNT, CDR2 YENEEA, per germline. The CDR3 contains 16 residues. After removal of 4 bases from V and 2 bases from J, the junction contained 9 bases not matched to a gene.

The receptor comes from a man aged 50 to 60 with Graves' hyperthyroidism. The source material was blood. The V and J genes are TRBV11-3 and TRBJ2-5; the match to TRBD2 covers 8 bases. CDR3 nucleotides: TGTGCCAGCAGCTACTCGTTAGCGGGACCTCAAGAGACCCAGTACTTC. This sequence encodes CASSYSLAGPQETQYF.